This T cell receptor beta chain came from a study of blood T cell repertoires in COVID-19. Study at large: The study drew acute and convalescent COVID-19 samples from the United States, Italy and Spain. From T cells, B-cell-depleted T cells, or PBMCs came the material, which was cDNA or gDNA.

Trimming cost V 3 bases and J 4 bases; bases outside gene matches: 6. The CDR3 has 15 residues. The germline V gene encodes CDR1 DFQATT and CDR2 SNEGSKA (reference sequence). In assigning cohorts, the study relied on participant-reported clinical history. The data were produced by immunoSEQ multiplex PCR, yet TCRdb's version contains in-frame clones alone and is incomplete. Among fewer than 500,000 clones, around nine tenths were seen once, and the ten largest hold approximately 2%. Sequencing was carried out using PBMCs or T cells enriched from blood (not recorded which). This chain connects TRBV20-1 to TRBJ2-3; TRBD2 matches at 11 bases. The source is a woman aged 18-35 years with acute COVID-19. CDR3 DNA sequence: TGCAGTGCTAGTGTAGCGGGGGGGCTTGCAGATACGCAGTATTTT. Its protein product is CSASVAGGLADTQYF.